Below are 26 T cell receptor beta chains sequenced from a single sample in a study of T cell responses to AZD1222 COVID-19 vaccine. The method was immunoSEQ multiplex PCR; TCRdb's version includes in-frame clones alone and lacks a portion of them. The table lists roughly 66,000 clones, around nine tenths of them singletons. This specimen was peripheral blood, taken 28 days after the second dose of the MenACWY control vaccine. Source of these receptors: an adult who received the MenACWY meningococcal vaccine as a control.

This clone was detected a few times. V gene TRBV7-8 combines with J gene TRBJ2-7; TRBD2 aligns across 13 bases. V shed 10 bases and J 4 bases; nucleotides not matched to a gene: 10. CDR1 SGHVS and CDR2 FQNEAQ come from the germline V gene. This CDR3 contains 15 residues. The CDR3 nucleotides are TGTGCCACCGCGATAAGGGGACTAGCGGGGTACGAGCAGTACTTC. Its translation is CATAIRGLAGYEQYF.

V and J are TRBV5-1 and TRBJ2-5; TRBD2 matches 7 bases. V was clipped by 3 bases and J by 2 bases; unmatched bases: 10. CDR1 is SGHRS, CDR2 YFSETQ, per germline. The CDR3 runs 16 residues. The CDR3 nucleotides read TGCGCCAGCAGCTGGGCGCCGGGACTACAACAAGAGACCCAGTACTTC. This translates into CASSWAPGLQQETQYF.

The genes are TRBV7-2 and TRBJ1-1; maybe TRBD1 (6 bases). The V and J ends lost 3 bases and 5 bases respectively, with 16 bases between them. Looked up from germline, CDR1 is SGHTA and CDR2 is FQGNSA. The CDR3 loop spans 15 amino acids. The CDR3 DNA sequence: TGTGCCAGCAGCTTGGCCCCCCAGGGGAGGACTGAAGCTTTCTTT. Encoded protein: CASSLAPQGRTEAFF.

The V gene is TRBV28, the J gene TRBJ1-6; 8 bases agree with TRBD1. This CDR3 has 16 amino acids. The germline V gene encodes CDR1 MDHEN and CDR2 SYDVKM. The junction had 11 bases not matched to a gene; V was cut back by 6 bases and J by 7 bases. In DNA, the CDR3 is TGTGCCAGCAGCTACCTCAGGGACAGGAAGAATTCACCCCTCCACTTT. Amino acids: CASSYLRDRKNSPLHF.

This clone occurred once. This rearrangement joins TRBV12-1 to TRBJ1-2; the D call in the table, TRBD1, was not verified against the DNA. TRBV12-1 is a pseudogene. This CDR3 is 19 amino acids long. The DNA for the CDR3 is TGTGCCAGCAGCTTTGTGTCGGAGGACAGGGGGCTGGCTAACTATGGCTACACCTTC. This sequence encodes CASSFVSEDRGLANYGYTF.

This chain joins TRBV7-2 and TRBJ2-2, with 10 bases that match TRBD2. Trimming took 1 base from V and 4 from J; bases not matched to a gene: 3. The V gene's germline CDR1 is SGHTA and CDR2 FQGNSA. This CDR3 contains 16 residues. In DNA, the CDR3 is TGTGCCAGCAGCTTAGTAGCGGGGGGCTTCACCGGGGAGCTGTTTTTT. Amino acids: CASSLVAGGFTGELFF.

This chain links TRBV21-1 with TRBJ1-4; TRBD1 reflects the table's D call only, with no check against the DNA. TRBV21-1 is assigned pseudogene status. This CDR3 spans 15 amino acids. The CDR3, as DNA: TGTGCCAGCAAGGAGGGACAGACGACTAATGAAAAACTGTTTTTT. Residues: CASKEGQTTNEKLFF.

This chain links TRBV6-2 or TRBV6-3 with TRBJ2-1, with 12 bases that match TRBD1. Trimming cost V 6 bases and J 7 bases; bases outside gene matches: 7. Germline CDR1 and CDR2: MNHEY and SVGEGT. This CDR3 contains 15 residues. DNA of the CDR3: TGTGCCAGCAGCCGACCGGGACAGGGGGCTAATGAGCAGTTCTTC. It specifies CASSRPGQGANEQFF.

The J gene is TRBJ1-6, the V gene TRBV19, with 7 bases identical to TRBD1. Germline CDR1 LNHDA, CDR2 SQIVND (reference sequence). The CDR3 contains 17 residues. V lost 5 bases to trimming and J lost 8 bases; unmatched junction nucleotides: 15. This chain's CDR3 is CASSPLHRQGQDSPLHF. For the CDR3, the DNA is TGTGCCAGTAGTCCTCTCCACCGACAGGGTCAGGATTCACCCCTCCACTTT.

The CDR3 DNA is TGTGCCAGCAGTGAAAACAGGGGGCGCGGGCAGCCCCAGCATTTT. Residues: CASSENRGRGQPQHF. The chain employs TRBV2 and TRBJ1-5, with 9 bases fitting TRBD1. CDR1 is SNHLY, CDR2 FYNNEI, per germline. This CDR3 is built from 15 residues. V dropped 2 bases and J dropped 7; count of bases not matched to a gene: 6.

The chain combines TRBV5-1 with TRBJ1-1; the D is unclear. Germline loops: CDR1 SGHRS, CDR2 YFSETQ. Between the trimmed V and J ends, which lost 1 base and 3 bases, there was a span of 10 bases. The CDR3 totals 14 residues. CDR3 nucleotides: TGCGCCAGCAGCTTGTTACGGAGGGACACTGAAGCTTTCTTT. The encoded protein is CASSLLRRDTEAFF.

This rearrangement joins TRBV7-2 to TRBJ2-2; no reliable D call. CDR1 and CDR2 (germline): SGHTA, FQGNSA. The CDR3 spans 16 residues. Trimming cost V 2 bases and J 5 bases, with 15 bases left between them. The CDR3: CASSLPGKMNTGELFF. CDR3 sequence (DNA): TGTGCCAGCAGCTTACCGGGTAAAATGAATACCGGGGAGCTGTTTTTT. Full variable domain (remainder filled in from reference TRBV7-2 and TRBJ2-2): GAGVSQSPSNKVTEKGKDVELRCDPISGHTALYWYRQSLGQGLEFLIYFQGNSAPDKSGLPSDRFSAERTGGSVSTLTIQRTQQEDSAVYLCASSLPGKMNTGELFFGEGSRLTVL.

V usage is TRBV19 and J usage is TRBJ1-5; a possible D gene is TRBD1 (5 bases). Germline V gene data show CDR1 as LNHDA and CDR2 as SQIVND (reference sequence). The germline V and J ends were trimmed by 5 bases and 4 bases, with 18 bases remaining between them. The CDR3 is made up of 16 amino acids. For the CDR3, the DNA is TGTGCCAGTAGTTCCCGGGACTTGATAGGGAATCAGCCCCAGCATTTT. This codes for CASSSRDLIGNQPQHF.

This clone has just one count. The gene calls are TRBV12-3 or TRBV12-4 and TRBJ1-2; no definite D call. This CDR3 comprises 13 residues. V was cut by 3 bases and J by 4 bases, with 9 bases left in between. The CDR3 DNA reads as TGTGCCAGCAGTTTTGGGCAGCCCTATGGCTACACCTTC. It yields the protein CASSFGQPYGYTF.

The chain carries TRBV18 and TRBJ2-5; 8 bases fit TRBD2. The CDR3 is 16 amino acids. The germline CDR1 and CDR2 sequences are KGHSH and LQKENI. J lost 1 base, V lost 2 bases, and 6 bases had no gene match. The DNA for the CDR3 is TGTGCCAGCTCACCAACGGGGGGGGAGTCCCAAGAGACCCAGTACTTC. This codes for CASSPTGGESQETQYF.

This rearrangement joins TRBV28 to TRBJ1-2, with D hard to call. Germline assignment: CDR1 MDHEN and CDR2 SYDVKM. The V end lost 9 bases, the J end lost 0 bases, and 5 bases lay between the germline ends. This CDR3 spans 11 amino acids. Written as DNA, the CDR3 is TGTGCCAGTACAGCTAACTATGGCTACACCTTC. As protein: CASTANYGYTF.

As concerns this clone: Its ends do not fully match the called genes, so a read error is possible. This sequence joins TRBV15 and TRBJ1-3, with 7 bases aligning to TRBD1. CDR3 size: 14 residues. Germline-derived CDR1 and CDR2 are LNHNV and YYDKDF (reference sequence). CDR3 residues: CATSRDLSHRDRSF. CDR3 coding DNA: TGTGCCACCAGCAGAGACCTATCCCACCGGGACAGAAGCTTT.

V and J are TRBV30 and TRBJ1-1; D is uncertain. The CDR3 covers 13 residues. From germline, CDR1 is GTSNPN and CDR2 SVGIG (reference sequence). The V end was cut by 0 bases, the J end by 0 bases, with 5 bases between. CDR3 coding DNA: TGTGCCTGGAGTGTTTCAGTGAACACTGAAGCTTTCTTT. It yields the protein CAWSVSVNTEAFF.

V and J are TRBV9 and TRBJ2-1; 10 nucleotides line up with TRBD2. The junction had 10 bases not matched to a gene; V was cut back by 0 bases and J by 10 bases. CDR3 length: 16 amino acids. Germline V lookup: CDR1 SGDLS, CDR2 YYNGEE. CDR3 DNA sequence: TGTGCCAGCAGCGTAGCTGGGCTAGCGGGAGTCGGGGAGCAGTTCTTC. Protein product: CASSVAGLAGVGEQFF.

In its sample, this clone was seen once. The CDR3, as DNA: TGTGCCAGCAGCTTGGGTTTGGGCTATGGCTACACCTTC. It is translated as CASSLGLGYGYTF. V is TRBV5-6 and J is TRBJ1-2; D gene uncertain. Germline CDR1 is SGHDT and CDR2 is YYEEEE. Trimming took 0 bases from V and 4 from J, leaving 7 bases between them. The CDR3 sequence is 13 residues long.

The J gene is TRBJ2-3, the V gene TRBV4-3, with D tentatively TRBD1 (5 bases). From germline, CDR1 is LGHNA and CDR2 YSLEER. V was cut by 4 bases and J by 0 bases, with 11 bases left in between. The CDR3 has 15 amino acids. CDR3 bases: TGCGCCAGCAGCCCCCGGACACGAAGCACAGATACGCAGTATTTT. Translation gives CASSPRTRSTDTQYF.

The chain joins TRBV7-8 to TRBJ1-2; D perhaps matches TRBD1 (5 bases). Germline V gives CDR1 SGHVS, CDR2 FQNEAQ. The V end was cut by 1 base, the J end by 3 bases, with 9 bases between. The CDR3 length is 14 residues. The CDR3 loop is CASSLVGPDYGYTF. DNA for the CDR3: TGTGCCAGCAGCTTAGTGGGGCCTGACTATGGCTACACCTTC.

This chain uses TRBV2 with TRBJ1-5, with 10 bases identical to TRBD1. The CDR3 is 15 amino acids. Germline trimming cut 6 bases from V and 2 bases from J; bases unmatched to any gene: 4. Per the germline V gene, CDR1 is SNHLY and CDR2 is FYNNEI. CDR3 loop: CASSDRGRGNQPQHF. The CDR3 nucleotides are TGTGCCAGCAGCGACAGGGGGCGAGGCAATCAGCCCCAGCATTTT.

This clone was recorded only once. This chain joins TRBV7-9 and TRBJ1-2; D call uncertain. The CDR3 has 11 amino acids. CDR1 SEHNR and CDR2 FQNEAQ come from the germline V gene (reference sequence). Trimming removed 1 base at V and 8 bases at J, with 5 bases between. The CDR3 sequence is CASSLGGGYTF. The CDR3 nucleotides are TGTGCCAGCAGCTTAGGTGGGGGCTACACCTTC.

This chain connects TRBV7-3 to TRBJ2-1; 10 bases map to TRBD1. Germline CDR1 is SGHTA and CDR2 is FQGTGA. This CDR3 region has 15 residues. V lost 2 bases, J lost 2 bases, and 0 bases stayed unmatched. The CDR3 protein is CASSLGQGAYNEQFF. CDR3 coding DNA: TGTGCCAGCAGCTTAGGACAGGGGGCCTACAATGAGCAGTTCTTC.

This chain links TRBV2 with TRBJ2-1; D gene uncertain. The CDR3 length is 11 residues. The V end lost 7 bases, the J end lost 8 bases, and 9 bases lay between the germline ends. Germline lookup yields CDR1 SNHLY and CDR2 FYNNEI. The CDR3 sequence is CASKEVYEQFF. CDR3 in DNA: TGTGCCAGCAAGGAAGTATATGAGCAGTTCTTC.